These T cell receptor beta chains were read from a single sample in a study of graft-versus-host responses after intestinal transplantation. These receptors have no identified antigens. Here immunoSEQ multiplex PCR was the method, and the copy in TCRdb shows in-frame clones only, minus some. This table has around 120,000 clones, approximately 90% appearing once. Sequencing was performed on unstimulated CD4+ T cells sorted from spleen or lymph node cells, taken before intestinal transplant. All receptors come from a human donor who received an intestinal transplant. CDR3s leave out the opening cysteine and the closing phenylalanine or tryptophan. The D gene is left open where the match is weak.

TRBV29-1	TRBJ2-5	NA	SVHGDNQETQY
TRBV7-3	TRBJ2-1	NA	ASSLNAGSSYNEQF
TRBV7-6	TRBJ1-2	TRBD1	ASSLVGDSNYGYT
TRBV4-3	TRBJ2-1	TRBD2	ASSQALEIAGTYNEQF
TRBV2	TRBJ2-4	NA	ASSDVLLAKNIQY
TRBV28	TRBJ1-5	TRBD1	ASSFYRGRGSGDQPQH
TRBV29-1	TRBJ2-1	TRBD2	SVLAGSSYNEQF
TRBV4-1	TRBJ2-4	NA	ASSQVLGGAKNIQY
TRBV5-8	TRBJ2-3	NA	ASSLTGFSGTDTQY
TRBV7-9	TRBJ2-1	NA	AAGSDNEQF
TRBV18	TRBJ2-4	NA	ASSGGDIQY
TRBV5-1	TRBJ2-3	TRBD2	ASSLEVGSGRAGADTQY
TRBV5-1	TRBJ1-3	NA	ASSLGSASGNTIY
TRBV28	TRBJ2-1	NA	ASSFRTVSYNEQF
TRBV27	TRBJ1-1	NA	ASRGRGNTEAF
TRBV25-1	TRBJ2-5	NA	ASSDVRLQETQY
TRBV6-1	TRBJ2-3	NA	ASSELFRTSSTDTQY
TRBV18	TRBJ2-7	TRBD2	ASSPRRVAGGYEQY
TRBV7-9	TRBJ1-2	TRBD1	ASSLTRGDRLNYGYT
TRBV5-1	TRBJ2-7	TRBD1	ASSWDRTYEQY
TRBV18	TRBJ2-5	NA	ASSPSGVETQY
TRBV6-4	TRBJ2-7	TRBD2	ASSAPASGRLYEQY
TRBV4-1	TRBJ2-3	NA	ASSQDSGSSTDTQY
TRBV14	TRBJ2-7	NA	ASSSSYEQY
TRBV30	TRBJ2-5	NA	AWGRGETQY
TRBV27	TRBJ1-1	NA	ASSPLGRKFQNTEAF
TRBV7-2	TRBJ2-5	TRBD2	ASSLVGGAGGRYQETQY
TRBV9	TRBJ2-3	TRBD2	ASSVGGLAGVADTQY
TRBV21-1	TRBJ1-1	NA	ASPPTGGKAEAF
TRBV19	TRBJ1-5	TRBD1	ASSTLPGQGNQPQH
TRBV15	TRBJ2-7	TRBD1	ATSREPGTGNEQY